This T cell receptor (beta chain) came from a study of blood T cell repertoires in COVID-19. Study as a whole: Samples came from the United States, Italy and Spain, spanning acute and convalescent COVID-19.

Produced via immunoSEQ multiplex PCR; TCRdb's table is partial and in-frame only. The profile shows 88,000 or so clones, over 70% of them singletons. The V gene's germline CDR1 is MNHEY and CDR2 SMNVEV (reference sequence). CDR3 size: 17 residues. V gave up 7 bases and J gave up 4 bases, with 23 bases separating them. The TCR sequence derives from a man aged 55-75 years with acute or convalescent COVID-19. Sequenced material: peripheral blood. The chain combines TRBV27 with TRBJ1-5, with a weak D call TRBD1 (6 bases). The CDR3 DNA follows: TGTGCCAGCACCTCCAGAGGGCCCCAGGGGTATAATCAGCCCCAGCATTTT. It is translated as CASTSRGPQGYNQPQHF.